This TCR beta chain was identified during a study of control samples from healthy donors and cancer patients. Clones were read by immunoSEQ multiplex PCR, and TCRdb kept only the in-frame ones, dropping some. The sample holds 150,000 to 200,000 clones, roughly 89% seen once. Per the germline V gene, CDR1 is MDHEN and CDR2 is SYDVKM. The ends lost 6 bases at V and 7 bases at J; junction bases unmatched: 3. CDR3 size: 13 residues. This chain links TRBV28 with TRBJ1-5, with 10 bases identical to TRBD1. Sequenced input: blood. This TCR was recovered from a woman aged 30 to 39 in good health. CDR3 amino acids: CASRGQGFQPQHF. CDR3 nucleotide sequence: TGTGCCAGCAGGGGACAGGGGTTCCAGCCCCAGCATTTT.